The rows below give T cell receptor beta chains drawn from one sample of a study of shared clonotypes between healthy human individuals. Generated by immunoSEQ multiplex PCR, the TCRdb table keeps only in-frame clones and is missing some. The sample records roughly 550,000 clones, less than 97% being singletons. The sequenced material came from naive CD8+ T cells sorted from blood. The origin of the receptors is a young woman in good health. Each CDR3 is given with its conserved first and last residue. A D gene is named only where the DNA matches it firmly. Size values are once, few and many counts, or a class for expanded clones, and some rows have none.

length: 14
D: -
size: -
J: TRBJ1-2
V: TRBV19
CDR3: CASSTIRDGYGYTF
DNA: TGTGCCAGTAGTACGATCCGGGACGGGTATGGCTACACCTTC

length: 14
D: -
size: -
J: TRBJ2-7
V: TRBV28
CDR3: CASSNPDRSYEQYF
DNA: TGTGCCAGCAGTAACCCCGACAGATCCTACGAGCAGTACTTC

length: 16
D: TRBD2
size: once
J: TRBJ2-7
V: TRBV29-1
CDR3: CSVEGTSGRKNYEQYF
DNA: TGCAGCGTTGAGGGGACTAGCGGGAGGAAAAACTACGAGCAGTACTTC

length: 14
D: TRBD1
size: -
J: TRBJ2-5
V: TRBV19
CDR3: CASSIRDSQETQYF
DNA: TGTGCCAGTAGTATCCGGGACAGCCAAGAGACCCAGTACTTC

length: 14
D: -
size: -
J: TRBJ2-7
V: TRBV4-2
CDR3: CASSQRLDLHEQYF
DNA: TGTGCCAGCAGCCAGAGACTAGATCTCCACGAGCAGTACTTC

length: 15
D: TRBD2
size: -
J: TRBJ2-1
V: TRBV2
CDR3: CASRPSGSSDNEQFF
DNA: TGTGCCAGCAGGCCTAGCGGGAGCTCGGACAATGAGCAGTTCTTC

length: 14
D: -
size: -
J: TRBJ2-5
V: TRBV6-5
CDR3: CASSYRVTQETQYF
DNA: TGTGCCAGCAGTTACCGGGTTACCCAAGAGACCCAGTACTTC

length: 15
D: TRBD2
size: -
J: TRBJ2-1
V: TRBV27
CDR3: CASTPGTSGRNEQFF
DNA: TGTGCCAGCACCCCCGGGACTAGCGGGCGCAATGAGCAGTTCTTC

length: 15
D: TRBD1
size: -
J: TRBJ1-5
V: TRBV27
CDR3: CASRVAGGAGQPQHF
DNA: TGTGCCAGCAGGGTGGCAGGGGGCGCGGGGCAGCCCCAGCATTTT

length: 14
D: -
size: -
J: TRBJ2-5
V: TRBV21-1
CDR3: CASTGTGLQETQYF
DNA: TGTGCCAGCACCGGGACAGGGCTGCAAGAGACCCAGTACTTC

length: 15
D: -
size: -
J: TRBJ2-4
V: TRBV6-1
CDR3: CASSEGDLAKNIQYF
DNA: TGTGCCAGCAGTGAAGGGGACTTAGCCAAAAACATTCAGTACTTC

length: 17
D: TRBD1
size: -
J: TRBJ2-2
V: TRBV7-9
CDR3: CASRLAPGQGGPGELFF
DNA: TGTGCCAGCAGGTTAGCTCCGGGACAGGGAGGACCCGGGGAGCTGTTTTTT

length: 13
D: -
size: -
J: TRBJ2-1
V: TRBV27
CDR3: CASSFRGDYEQFF
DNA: TGTGCCAGCAGTTTTAGGGGGGACTATGAGCAGTTCTTC

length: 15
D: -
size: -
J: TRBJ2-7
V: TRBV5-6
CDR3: CASSLFGGKSREQYF
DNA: TGTGCCAGCAGCTTGTTTGGCGGGAAGTCCCGCGAGCAGTACTTC

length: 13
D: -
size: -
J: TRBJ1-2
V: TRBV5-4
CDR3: CASSPRGAYGYTF
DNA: TGTGCCAGCAGCCCCCGGGGGGCCTATGGCTACACCTTC

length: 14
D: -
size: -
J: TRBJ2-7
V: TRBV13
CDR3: CASSFSDNSYEQYF
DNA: TGTGCCAGCAGCTTTTCTGACAACTCCTACGAGCAGTACTTC

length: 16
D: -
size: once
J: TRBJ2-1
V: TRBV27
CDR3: CASSLPATSSYNEQFF
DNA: TGTGCCAGCAGTTTGCCAGCGACGAGCTCCTACAATGAGCAGTTCTTC

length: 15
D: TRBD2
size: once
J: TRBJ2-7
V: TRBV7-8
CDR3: CASSSGTSGFYEQYF
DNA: TGTGCCAGCAGTTCCGGGACTAGCGGATTCTACGAGCAGTACTTC

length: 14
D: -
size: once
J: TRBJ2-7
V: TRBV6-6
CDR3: CASSYLETGYEQYF
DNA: TGTGCCAGCAGTTACCTCGAGACGGGCTACGAGCAGTACTTC

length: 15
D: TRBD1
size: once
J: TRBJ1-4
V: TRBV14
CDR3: CASSQTTGRDEKLFF
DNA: TGTGCCAGCAGCCAAACGACAGGGAGGGATGAAAAACTGTTTTTT

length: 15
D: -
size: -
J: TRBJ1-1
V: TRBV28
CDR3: CASDARDPGNTEAFF
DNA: TGTGCCAGCGACGCCCGGGACCCAGGGAACACTGAAGCTTTCTTT

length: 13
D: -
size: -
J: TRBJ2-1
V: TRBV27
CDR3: CASRRLAREDEFF
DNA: TGTGCCAGCAGGAGGCTAGCGCGAGAGGACGAGTTCTTC

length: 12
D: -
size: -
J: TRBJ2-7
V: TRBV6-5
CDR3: CASGGLGYEQYF
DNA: TGTGCCAGCGGGGGGCTCGGTTACGAGCAGTACTTC

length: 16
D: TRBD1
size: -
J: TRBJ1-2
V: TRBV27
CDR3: CASSLSGAGGLEGYTF
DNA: TGTGCCAGCAGTTTATCAGGGGCAGGGGGACTGGAGGGCTACACCTTC

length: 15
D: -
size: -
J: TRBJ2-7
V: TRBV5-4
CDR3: CASSPLEGRRNEQYF
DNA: TGTGCCAGCAGTCCTCTCGAGGGGCGCAGAAACGAGCAGTACTTC

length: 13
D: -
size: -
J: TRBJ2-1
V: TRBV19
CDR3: CASSIGQLNEQFF
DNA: TGTGCCAGTAGTATTGGCCAGCTCAATGAGCAGTTCTTC

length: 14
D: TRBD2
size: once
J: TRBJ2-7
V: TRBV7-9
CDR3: CASSLGGSSFEQYF
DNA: TGTGCCAGCAGCTTAGGCGGGAGTAGTTTCGAGCAGTACTTC

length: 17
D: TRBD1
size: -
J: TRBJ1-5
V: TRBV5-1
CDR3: CASSPGDREFGGQPQHF
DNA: TGCGCCAGCAGCCCAGGAGACAGGGAGTTTGGAGGTCAGCCCCAGCATTTT

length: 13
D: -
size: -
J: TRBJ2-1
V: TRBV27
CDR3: CASSRGTYNEQFF
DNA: TGTGCCAGCAGCCGCGGTACCTACAATGAGCAGTTCTTC

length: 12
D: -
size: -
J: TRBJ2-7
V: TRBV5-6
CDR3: CASSSGRGEQYF
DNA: TGTGCCAGCAGCTCGGGAAGGGGGGAGCAGTACTTC

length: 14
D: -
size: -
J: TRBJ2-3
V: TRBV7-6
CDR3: CASSLVGGTDTQYF
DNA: TGTGCCAGCAGCTTAGTCGGTGGCACAGATACGCAGTATTTT

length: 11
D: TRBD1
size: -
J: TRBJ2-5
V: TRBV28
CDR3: CASTGDETQYF
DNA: TGTGCCTCGACAGGGGACGAGACCCAGTACTTC

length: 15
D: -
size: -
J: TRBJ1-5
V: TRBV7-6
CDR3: CASSLGGSPGEPQHF
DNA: TGTGCCAGCAGCTTAGGTGGGAGCCCCGGAGAACCCCAGCATTTT

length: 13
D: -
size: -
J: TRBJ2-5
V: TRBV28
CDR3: CASTPGAAETQYF
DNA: TGTGCCAGCACCCCGGGAGCAGCAGAGACCCAGTACTTC

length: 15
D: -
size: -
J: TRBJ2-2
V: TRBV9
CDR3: CASSVGFGEFGELFF
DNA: TGTGCCAGCAGCGTAGGATTCGGTGAATTCGGGGAGCTGTTTTTT

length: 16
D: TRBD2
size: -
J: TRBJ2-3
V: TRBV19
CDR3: CASSMGLAWGADTQYF
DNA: TGTGCCAGTAGTATGGGACTAGCGTGGGGAGCCGATACGCAGTATTTT

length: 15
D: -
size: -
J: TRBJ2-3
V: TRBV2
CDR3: CASSESTLSTDTQYF
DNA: TGTGCCAGCAGTGAATCGACACTTAGCACAGATACGCAGTATTTT

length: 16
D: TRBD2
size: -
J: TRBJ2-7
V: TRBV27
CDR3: CASSSRLAGGIYEQYF
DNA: TGTGCCAGCAGTTCTAGACTAGCGGGAGGAATCTACGAGCAGTACTTC

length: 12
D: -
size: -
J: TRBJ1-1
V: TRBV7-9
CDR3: CASSPGSTEAFF
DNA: TGTGCCAGCAGCCCAGGTTCCACTGAAGCTTTCTTT

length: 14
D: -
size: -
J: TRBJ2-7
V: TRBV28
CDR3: CASSLGGRTYEQYF
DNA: TGTGCCAGCAGTTTAGGGGGCAGAACCTACGAGCAGTACTTC

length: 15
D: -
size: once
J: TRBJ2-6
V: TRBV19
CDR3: CASRSIPPGANVLTF
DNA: TGTGCCAGTAGAAGCATCCCCCCTGGGGCCAACGTCCTGACTTTC

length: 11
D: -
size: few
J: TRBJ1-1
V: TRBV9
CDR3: CASSGTTEAFF
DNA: TGTGCCAGCAGCGGGACAACTGAAGCTTTCTTT

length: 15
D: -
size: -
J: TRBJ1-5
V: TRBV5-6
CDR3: CASSSAGDSNQPQHF
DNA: TGTGCCAGCAGCTCCGCAGGTGATTCCAATCAGCCCCAGCATTTT

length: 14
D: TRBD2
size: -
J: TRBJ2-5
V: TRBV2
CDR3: CASSGLAGEETQYF
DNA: TGTGCCAGCAGTGGACTAGCGGGGGAAGAGACCCAGTACTTC

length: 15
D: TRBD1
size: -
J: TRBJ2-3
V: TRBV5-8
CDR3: CASSLTDRSTDTQYF
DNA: TGTGCCAGCAGCCTGACGGACAGGAGCACAGATACGCAGTATTTT

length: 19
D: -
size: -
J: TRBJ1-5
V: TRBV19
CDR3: CASSMFVSIRGGNNQPQHF
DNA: TGTGCCAGTAGTATGTTTGTTTCCATCAGGGGCGGAAACAATCAGCCCCAGCATTTT

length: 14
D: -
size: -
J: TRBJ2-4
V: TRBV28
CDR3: CASSFLETKNIQYF
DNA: TGTGCCAGCAGTTTTCTAGAGACCAAAAACATTCAGTACTTC

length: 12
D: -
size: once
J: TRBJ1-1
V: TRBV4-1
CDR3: CASSQGISEAFF
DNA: TGCGCCAGCAGCCAAGGGATATCTGAAGCTTTCTTT

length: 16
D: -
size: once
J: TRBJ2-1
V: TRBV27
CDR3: CASSLSSGLTYNEQFF
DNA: TGTGCCAGCAGTTTATCTTCCGGACTAACCTACAATGAGCAGTTCTTC

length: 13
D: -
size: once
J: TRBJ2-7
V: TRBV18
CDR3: CASSPGGGWEQYF
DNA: TGTGCCAGCTCACCAGGTGGAGGGTGGGAGCAGTACTTC

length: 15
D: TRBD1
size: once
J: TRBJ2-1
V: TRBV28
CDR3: CASSLRETGSYEQFF
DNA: TGTGCCAGCAGTTTACGCGAGACAGGGAGCTATGAGCAGTTCTTC

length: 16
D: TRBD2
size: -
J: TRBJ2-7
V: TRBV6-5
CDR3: CASSYSVTSGRREQYF
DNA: TGTGCCAGCAGTTACTCTGTTACTAGCGGGAGACGAGAGCAGTACTTC